This is a list of T cell receptor beta chains from one sample in a study of control samples from healthy donors and cancer patients. The data were produced by immunoSEQ multiplex PCR, yet TCRdb's version contains in-frame clones alone and is incomplete. The sample yields more than 95,000 clones, more than 75% seen once. Sequencing was performed on blood. The source of these receptors is a man younger than 35 in good health. Both conserved end residues are part of each CDR3. The D gene is left open where the match is weak. Clone sizes are given selectively: once, few, many, or a class where the clone is expanded.

abundance: NA; j_gene: TRBJ2-7; d_gene: TRBD2; v_gene: TRBV27; CDR3nt: TGTGCCAGCAGTTCCTACGTAGCGGGAGGTCGGGAGCAGTACTTC; CDR3aa: CASSSYVAGGREQYF
abundance: medium-sized; j_gene: TRBJ1-1; d_gene: NA; v_gene: TRBV25-1; CDR3nt: TGTGCCAGCAGTGTAGCCGGGACGGAGAACACTGAAGCTTTCTTT; CDR3aa: CASSVAGTENTEAFF
abundance: NA; j_gene: TRBJ1-5; d_gene: NA; v_gene: TRBV28; CDR3nt: TGTGCCAGCACCTCGTGGAACAGGGCGAGTTGGGCCCAGCATTTT; CDR3aa: CASTSWNRASWAQHF
abundance: NA; j_gene: TRBJ2-1; d_gene: TRBD2; v_gene: TRBV2; CDR3nt: TGTGCCAGCAGGGGGACTAGCGGGAGTGGGGAGCAGTTCTTC; CDR3aa: CASRGTSGSGEQFF
abundance: NA; j_gene: TRBJ2-7; d_gene: NA; v_gene: TRBV6-6; CDR3nt: TGTGCCAGCAGGGAGAGTAGGTCCTACGAGCAGTACTTC; CDR3aa: CASRESRSYEQYF
abundance: NA; j_gene: TRBJ2-7; d_gene: NA; v_gene: TRBV28; CDR3nt: TGTGCCAGCAGTTTATCGGGGTACGAGCAGTACTTC; CDR3aa: CASSLSGYEQYF
abundance: NA; j_gene: TRBJ1-5; d_gene: NA; v_gene: TRBV28; CDR3nt: TGTGCCACCGGGGCCCTTGCCAGCAATCAGCCCCAGCATTTT; CDR3aa: CATGALASNQPQHF
abundance: NA; j_gene: TRBJ1-3; d_gene: NA; v_gene: TRBV4-1; CDR3nt: TGCGCCAGCAGCCAAGATGGTCTGCTGTCTTTGGTTTCTGGAAACACCATATATTTT; CDR3aa: CASSQDGLLSLVSGNTIYF
abundance: NA; j_gene: TRBJ2-2; d_gene: TRBD2; v_gene: TRBV5-1; CDR3nt: TGCGCCAGCAGCCAAGGACTAGCGGGAGGCGTCGGGGAGCTGTTTTTT; CDR3aa: CASSQGLAGGVGELFF
abundance: NA; j_gene: TRBJ2-7; d_gene: TRBD2; v_gene: TRBV20-1; CDR3nt: TGCAGTGCTAGTCAGGAGCGGGATAGCTACGAGCAGTACTTC; CDR3aa: CSASQERDSYEQYF
abundance: NA; j_gene: TRBJ1-1; d_gene: NA; v_gene: TRBV7-9; CDR3nt: TGTGCCAGCAGCCTTGGAAGGGGGTGGAACACTGAAGCTTTCTTT; CDR3aa: CASSLGRGWNTEAFF
abundance: few; j_gene: TRBJ1-5; d_gene: NA; v_gene: TRBV5-1; CDR3nt: TGCGCCAGCAGCTTGACAGGACAGCCCCAGCATTTT; CDR3aa: CASSLTGQPQHF
abundance: NA; j_gene: TRBJ1-1; d_gene: NA; v_gene: TRBV4-3; CDR3nt: TGCGCCAGCAGCCAAGAAAAGAACACTGAAGCTTTCTTT; CDR3aa: CASSQEKNTEAFF
abundance: NA; j_gene: TRBJ1-1; d_gene: NA; v_gene: TRBV15; CDR3nt: TGTGCCACCAGTGGGAATCGGGACGTCCCCCAAGCTTTCTTT; CDR3aa: CATSGNRDVPQAFF
abundance: NA; j_gene: TRBJ1-1; d_gene: TRBD1; v_gene: TRBV5-1; CDR3nt: TGCGCCAGCAGCTCGTCAGGGGGCGACACTGAAGCTTTCTTT; CDR3aa: CASSSSGGDTEAFF
abundance: NA; j_gene: TRBJ1-2; d_gene: TRBD1; v_gene: TRBV27; CDR3nt: TGTGCCAGCAGTTCCCGACAGGGGCCTACTAACTATGGCTACACCTTC; CDR3aa: CASSSRQGPTNYGYTF
abundance: NA; j_gene: TRBJ1-2; d_gene: NA; v_gene: TRBV13; CDR3nt: TGTGCCAGCAGCCCGGGACGGTCCTATGTGAATGGCTACACCTTC; CDR3aa: CASSPGRSYVNGYTF
abundance: NA; j_gene: TRBJ1-6; d_gene: TRBD1; v_gene: TRBV13; CDR3nt: TGTGCCAGCAGCCCCAGGAGGGACAGGGGAGTCTCCTATAATTCACCCCTCCACTTT; CDR3aa: CASSPRRDRGVSYNSPLHF
abundance: NA; j_gene: TRBJ2-1; d_gene: NA; v_gene: TRBV7-9; CDR3nt: TGTGCCAGCGGTAGGGGGAGCTCCTACAATGAGCAGTTCTTC; CDR3aa: CASGRGSSYNEQFF
abundance: NA; j_gene: TRBJ2-4; d_gene: TRBD1; v_gene: TRBV11-1; CDR3nt: TGTGCCAGCAGCTTCGGGACAGGGGTAAACATTCAGTACTTC; CDR3aa: CASSFGTGVNIQYF
abundance: NA; j_gene: TRBJ2-7; d_gene: NA; v_gene: TRBV5-1; CDR3nt: TGCGCCAGCAGCCCCACCGGGGCGACTGAGCAGTACTTC; CDR3aa: CASSPTGATEQYF
abundance: NA; j_gene: TRBJ2-5; d_gene: TRBD1; v_gene: TRBV2; CDR3nt: TGTGCCAGCAAGGGTACAGGGGGCTGGGAGACCCAGTACTTC; CDR3aa: CASKGTGGWETQYF
abundance: NA; j_gene: TRBJ2-7; d_gene: NA; v_gene: TRBV28; CDR3nt: TGTGCCAGCTTGGGAAGTCGAAGCGAGCAGTACTTC; CDR3aa: CASLGSRSEQYF
abundance: NA; j_gene: TRBJ1-4; d_gene: NA; v_gene: TRBV28; CDR3nt: TGTGCCAGCAGCCGGGCAGGGTTGGATGAAAAACTGTTTTTT; CDR3aa: CASSRAGLDEKLFF
abundance: once; j_gene: TRBJ1-3; d_gene: NA; v_gene: TRBV18; CDR3nt: TGTGCCAGCTCACCAGGGGTTTCAAGCACCATATATTTT; CDR3aa: CASSPGVSSTIYF
abundance: NA; j_gene: TRBJ1-4; d_gene: TRBD1; v_gene: TRBV9; CDR3nt: TGTGCCAGCAGCGCGCAGGGGGCGGTTAATGAAAAACTGTTTTTT; CDR3aa: CASSAQGAVNEKLFF
abundance: NA; j_gene: TRBJ2-1; d_gene: TRBD2; v_gene: TRBV6-5; CDR3nt: TGTGCCAGCAGTTACTCGACCAGCGGGAGCTACAATGAGCAGTTCTTC; CDR3aa: CASSYSTSGSYNEQFF
abundance: NA; j_gene: TRBJ2-1; d_gene: TRBD2; v_gene: TRBV5-1; CDR3nt: TGCGCCAGCAGCTTGACGACTAGCGGGAGAAATGAGCAGTTCTTC; CDR3aa: CASSLTTSGRNEQFF
abundance: NA; j_gene: TRBJ2-7; d_gene: TRBD2; v_gene: TRBV10-3; CDR3nt: TGTGCCATCAGTGAGCGACTAGCGGGAGATCAGTACGAGCAGTACTTC; CDR3aa: CAISERLAGDQYEQYF
abundance: NA; j_gene: TRBJ2-7; d_gene: NA; v_gene: TRBV19; CDR3nt: TGTGCCAGTAGTGGCGACAGACTCGAGCAGTACTTC; CDR3aa: CASSGDRLEQYF
abundance: NA; j_gene: TRBJ1-1; d_gene: NA; v_gene: TRBV21-1; CDR3nt: TGTGCCAGCAGCACCCAAAGTCAACCCCGCTACTATGAAGCTTTCTTT; CDR3aa: CASSTQSQPRYYEAFF
abundance: NA; j_gene: TRBJ2-7; d_gene: NA; v_gene: TRBV19; CDR3nt: TGTGCCAGTAGTAACCCGATAAGCGGCCTCTCCTACGAGCAGTACTTC; CDR3aa: CASSNPISGLSYEQYF
abundance: NA; j_gene: TRBJ2-3; d_gene: NA; v_gene: TRBV7-2; CDR3nt: TGTGCCAGCAGCTACGGACACTGGGGGTACACAGATACGCAGTATTTT; CDR3aa: CASSYGHWGYTDTQYF